This is a list of T cell receptor beta chains from one sample in a study of cytomegalovirus exposure and HLA in healthy donors. Assay used: immunoSEQ multiplex PCR; TCRdb lists only in-frame clones, some missing. The sample gives approximately 110,000 clones, 65% to 90% of which show up once; roughly 2% is in the top ten. The sequencing input was PBMCs. The origin of the receptors is a young woman in good health and CMV-seronegative. CDR3s include the opening cysteine and the closing phenylalanine or tryptophan. The D gene is left open where the match is weak. Clone size is shown for a subset of rows, as once, few, many or a class of expanded clone.

v_gene	j_gene	d_gene	abundance	CDR3aa	CDR3nt
TRBV5-6	TRBJ2-7	NA	NA	CASTSRALSSYEQYF	TGTGCCAGCACCTCGCGGGCCTTAAGCTCCTACGAGCAGTACTTC
TRBV28	TRBJ2-1	NA	NA	CASRGGGGTKNEQFF	TGTGCCAGCAGAGGCGGGGGCGGGACGAAAAATGAGCAGTTCTTC
TRBV7-3	TRBJ2-3	NA	NA	CASSIRLTSTDTQYF	TGTGCCAGCAGTATAAGGCTGACTAGCACAGATACGCAGTATTTT
TRBV7-9	TRBJ1-1	NA	few	CASSQDSNTEAFF	TGTGCCAGCAGCCAGGACAGTAACACTGAAGCTTTCTTT
TRBV7-2	TRBJ1-1	NA	NA	CASSPKLGAAEAFF	TGTGCCAGCAGCCCAAAGTTGGGTGCGGCTGAAGCTTTCTTT
TRBV14	TRBJ2-2	NA	NA	CASSPGYHTGELFF	TGTGCCAGCAGCCCGGGGTACCACACCGGGGAGCTGTTTTTT
TRBV28	TRBJ2-5	NA	NA	CASSSGTTGETQYF	TGTGCCAGCAGTTCCGGGACAACCGGGGAGACCCAGTACTTC
TRBV2	TRBJ1-2	NA	NA	CASSETDSPYGYTF	TGTGCCAGCAGTGAGACGGACAGCCCCTATGGCTACACCTTC
TRBV27	TRBJ2-7	TRBD2	NA	CASSVSGRAYTPHEQYF	TGTGCCAGCAGTGTTAGCGGGAGGGCCTATACACCCCACGAGCAGTACTTC
TRBV7-9	TRBJ2-7	NA	NA	CASSLVGPNPKQYF	TGTGCCAGCAGCTTAGTCGGTCCCAACCCCAAGCAGTACTTC
TRBV7-9	TRBJ1-1	TRBD1	NA	CASSPRTGNTEAFF	TGTGCCAGCAGCCCCCGGACAGGGAACACTGAAGCTTTCTTT
TRBV4-3	TRBJ2-1	TRBD2	NA	CASSQDPFFKTSGNNEQFF	TGCGCCAGCAGCCAAGATCCGTTCTTTAAGACTAGCGGAAACAATGAGCAGTTCTTC
TRBV27	TRBJ2-3	TRBD2	NA	CASSPSAGVTDTQYF	TGTGCCAGCAGCCCTTCAGCGGGAGTGACGGATACGCAGTATTTT
TRBV4-1	TRBJ1-1	TRBD1	NA	CASSHFKDWDRKNTEAFF	TGCGCCAGCAGCCACTTCAAAGATTGGGACAGAAAGAACACTGAAGCTTTCTTT
TRBV6-1	TRBJ1-5	TRBD1	few	CASSELGTENQPQHF	TGTGCCAGCAGTGAACTGGGGACAGAAAATCAGCCCCAGCATTTT
TRBV7-6	TRBJ2-3	NA	NA	CASSPTGLTTDTQYF	TGTGCCAGCAGTCCAACAGGGCTTACCACAGATACGCAGTATTTT
TRBV21-1	TRBJ2-7	NA	NA	CASSKVRGPSVDEQYF	TGTGCCAGCAGCAAAGTTCGGGGTCCCTCGGTGGACGAGCAGTACTTC
TRBV5-4	TRBJ2-3	NA	NA	CASSPARGISTDTQYF	TGTGCCAGCAGCCCCGCCCGCGGGATAAGCACAGATACGCAGTATTTT
TRBV23-1	TRBJ2-7	TRBD2	NA	CASSQLRLAGDQGGNQVREQYF	TGCGCCAGCAGTCAATTAAGACTAGCGGGAGATCAAGGGGGAAATCAGGTACGCGAGCAGTACTTC
TRBV6-6	TRBJ1-2	NA	NA	CASSYGATYGYTF	TGTGCCAGCAGTTACGGGGCGACCTATGGCTACACCTTC
TRBV11-2	TRBJ2-3	TRBD2	NA	CASSPTSGPTQYF	TGTGCCAGCAGCCCTACTAGCGGGCCTACGCAGTATTTT
TRBV18	TRBJ2-4	TRBD2	NA	CASSQSGSIYIQYF	TGTGCCAGCTCACAAAGCGGGAGCATATACATTCAGTACTTC
TRBV18	TRBJ1-1	TRBD1	NA	CASSSIGGDTEAFF	TGTGCCAGCTCCTCAATAGGGGGCGACACTGAAGCTTTCTTT
TRBV19	TRBJ2-7	NA	NA	CASSSQGREDGQYF	TGTGCCAGCTCGTCACAGGGTCGCGAGGACGGGCAGTACTTC
TRBV5-1	TRBJ2-7	TRBD1	NA	CASSLGSTGAYEQYF	TGCGCCAGCAGCTTGGGCAGCACAGGGGCCTACGAGCAGTACTTC
TRBV25-1	TRBJ1-3	NA	NA	CASSAFLGPLSGNTIYF	TGTGCCAGCAGTGCCTTCCTAGGCCCTCTCTCTGGAAACACCATATATTTT
TRBV28	TRBJ2-3	NA	NA	CASSLEGFQYF	TGTGCCAGCAGTCTGGAGGGGTTCCAGTATTTT
TRBV5-4	TRBJ2-5	TRBD1	NA	CASSLEGQGETQYF	TGTGCCAGCAGCTTGGAGGGACAGGGAGAGACCCAGTACTTC
TRBV11-2	TRBJ1-5	NA	NA	CASSLRLAGVLTDTQHF	TGTGCCAGCAGCTTACGTCTAGCGGGGGTGCTCACAGATACGCAGCATTTT
TRBV27	TRBJ2-1	TRBD2	NA	CTTGGGLVLFF	TGTACCACTGGGGGGGGGTTAGTTTTGTTCTTC
TRBV27	TRBJ2-7	TRBD1	NA	CASSLRGGVGEQYF	TGTGCCAGCAGTTTGCGAGGGGGCGTGGGGGAGCAGTACTTC
TRBV9	TRBJ2-1	TRBD2	NA	CASSRLASDEQFF	TGTGCCAGCAGCCGACTAGCGAGTGATGAGCAGTTCTTC
TRBV5-1	TRBJ2-5	TRBD2	NA	CASSLVAGGQETQYF	TGCGCCAGCAGCTTGGTCGCGGGGGGGCAAGAGACCCAGTACTTC
TRBV4-3	TRBJ2-7	TRBD2	NA	CASSHITSGRRYEQYF	TGCGCCAGCAGCCATATTACTAGCGGGAGACGGTACGAGCAGTACTTC
TRBV7-6	TRBJ2-3	TRBD2	NA	CASSRGDPTRDTQYF	TGTGCCAGCAGCCGGGGGGACCCAACCCGCGATACGCAGTATTTT
TRBV7-9	TRBJ2-7	TRBD2	few	CSSSSTSWTSGFSYEQYF	TGTTCCAGCAGCTCGACCTCCTGGACTAGCGGGTTCTCCTACGAGCAGTACTTC
TRBV5-1	TRBJ2-5	TRBD1	NA	CASSLATGGVGETQYF	TGCGCCAGCAGCTTGGCGACAGGGGGTGTGGGGGAGACCCAGTACTTC
TRBV4-1	TRBJ1-2	NA	NA	CASSHTRPGVVYGYTF	TGCGCCAGCAGCCATACCCGACCGGGGGTTGTCTATGGCTACACCTTC
TRBV2	TRBJ2-6	NA	NA	CATNEGLNSGANVLTF	TGTGCCACCAACGAAGGACTCAACTCTGGGGCCAACGTCCTGACTTTC
TRBV6-5	TRBJ1-1	NA	NA	CASRRDTEAFF	TGTGCCAGCAGGCGTGACACTGAAGCTTTCTTT
TRBV7-3	TRBJ2-1	NA	few	CASSSSHSNEQFF	TGTGCCAGCAGCTCAAGTCACTCCAATGAGCAGTTCTTC
TRBV2	TRBJ1-1	NA	NA	CASSELRGMMNTEAFF	TGTGCCAGCAGTGAATTACGGGGTATGATGAACACTGAAGCTTTCTTT
TRBV4-2	TRBJ2-1	NA	few	CASSQDGGASNEQFF	TGTGCCAGCAGCCAAGATGGGGGGGCCAGCAATGAGCAGTTCTTC
TRBV7-3	TRBJ2-1	TRBD2	NA	CASSPTGLADNEQFF	TGTGCCAGCAGCCCTACGGGACTAGCGGACAATGAGCAGTTCTTC
TRBV5-4	TRBJ2-3	NA	NA	CASSLAKGASTDTQYF	TGTGCCAGCAGCTTGGCCAAGGGAGCAAGCACAGATACGCAGTATTTT
TRBV7-7	TRBJ2-3	TRBD2	NA	CASSLTSGPTDTQYF	TGTGCCAGCAGCTTAACTAGCGGACCCACAGATACGCAGTATTTT
TRBV6-1	TRBJ2-7	TRBD2	once	CASTGTSAYEQYF	TGTGCCAGCACCGGGACTAGCGCCTACGAGCAGTACTTC
TRBV7-5	TRBJ2-3	NA	NA	CARRADRTRDRAGTDTQYF	TGTGCCAGAAGGGCGGATCGAACCCGGGACAGGGCGGGCACAGATACGCAGTATTTT